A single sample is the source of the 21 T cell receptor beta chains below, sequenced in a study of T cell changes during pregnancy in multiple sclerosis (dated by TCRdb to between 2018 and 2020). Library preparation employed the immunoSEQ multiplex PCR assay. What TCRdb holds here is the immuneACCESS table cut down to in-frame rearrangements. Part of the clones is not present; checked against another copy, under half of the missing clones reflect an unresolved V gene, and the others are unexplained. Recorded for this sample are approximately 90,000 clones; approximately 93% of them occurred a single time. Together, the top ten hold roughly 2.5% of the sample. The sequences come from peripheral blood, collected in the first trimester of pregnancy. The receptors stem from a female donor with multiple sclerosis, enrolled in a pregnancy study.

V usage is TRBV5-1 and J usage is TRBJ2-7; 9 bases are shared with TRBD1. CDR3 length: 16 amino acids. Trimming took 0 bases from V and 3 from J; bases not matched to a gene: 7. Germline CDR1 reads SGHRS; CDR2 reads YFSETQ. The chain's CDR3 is CASSLGWGTGIYEQYF. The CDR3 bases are TGCGCCAGCAGCTTGGGCTGGGGGACAGGGATCTACGAGCAGTACTTC.

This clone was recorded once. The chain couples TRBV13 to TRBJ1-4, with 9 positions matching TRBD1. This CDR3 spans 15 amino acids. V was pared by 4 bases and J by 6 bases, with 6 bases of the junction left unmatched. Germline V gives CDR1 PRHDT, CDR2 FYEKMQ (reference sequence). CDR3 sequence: CASSSDRGQDEKLFF. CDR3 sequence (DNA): TGTGCCAGCAGCTCGGACAGGGGACAGGATGAAAAACTGTTTTTT.

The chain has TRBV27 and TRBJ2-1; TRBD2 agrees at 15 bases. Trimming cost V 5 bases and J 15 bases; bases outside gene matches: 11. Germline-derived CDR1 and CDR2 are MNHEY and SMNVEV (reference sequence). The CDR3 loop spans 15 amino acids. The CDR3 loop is CASSHEGLAGGQRFF. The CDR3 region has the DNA TGTGCCAGCAGTCACGAGGGACTAGCGGGAGGCCAACGGTTCTTC.

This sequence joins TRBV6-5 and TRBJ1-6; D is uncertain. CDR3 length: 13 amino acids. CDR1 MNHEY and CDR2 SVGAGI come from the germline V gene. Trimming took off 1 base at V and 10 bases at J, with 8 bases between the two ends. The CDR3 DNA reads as TGTGCCAGCAGTTACTTCTTACAGTCACCCCTCCACTTT. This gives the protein CASSYFLQSPLHF.

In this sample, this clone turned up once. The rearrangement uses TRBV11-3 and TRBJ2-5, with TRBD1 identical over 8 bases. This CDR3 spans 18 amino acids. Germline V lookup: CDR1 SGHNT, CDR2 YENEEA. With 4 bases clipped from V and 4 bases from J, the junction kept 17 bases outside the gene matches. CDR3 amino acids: CASSSGQGIRGPRETQYF. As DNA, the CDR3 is TGTGCCAGCAGCTCTGGACAGGGAATTAGGGGTCCAAGAGAGACCCAGTACTTC.

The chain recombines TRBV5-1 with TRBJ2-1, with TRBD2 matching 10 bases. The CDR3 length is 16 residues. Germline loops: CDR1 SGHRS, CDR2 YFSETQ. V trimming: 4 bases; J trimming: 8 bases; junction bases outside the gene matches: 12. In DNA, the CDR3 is TGCGCCAGCAGCCCCGCTCAGGCTAGCGGGAGCCATGAGCAGTTCTTC. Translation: CASSPAQASGSHEQFF.

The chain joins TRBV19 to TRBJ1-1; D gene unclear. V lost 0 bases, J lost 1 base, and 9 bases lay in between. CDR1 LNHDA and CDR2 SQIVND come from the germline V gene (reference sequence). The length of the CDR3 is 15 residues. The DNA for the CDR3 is TGTGCCAGTAGTATAGATCCTCGTAGGAACACTGAAGCTTTCTTT. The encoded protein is CASSIDPRRNTEAFF.

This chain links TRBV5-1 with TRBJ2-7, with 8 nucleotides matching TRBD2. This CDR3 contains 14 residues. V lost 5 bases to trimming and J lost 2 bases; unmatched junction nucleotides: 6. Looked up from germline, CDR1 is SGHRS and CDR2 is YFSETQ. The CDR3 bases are TGCGCCAGCAGACCTGGCGGGAGGACCTACGAGCAGTACTTC. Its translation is CASRPGGRTYEQYF.

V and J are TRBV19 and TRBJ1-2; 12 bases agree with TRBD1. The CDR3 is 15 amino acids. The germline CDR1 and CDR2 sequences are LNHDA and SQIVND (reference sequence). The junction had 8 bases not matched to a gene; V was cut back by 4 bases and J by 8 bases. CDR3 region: CASSKRDRGRDGYTF. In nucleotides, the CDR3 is TGTGCCAGTAGTAAACGGGACAGGGGGCGCGACGGCTACACCTTC.

The CDR3 reads CASRPGGQGSVGYTF. The CDR3 nucleotides are TGTGCCAGCAGACCAGGGGGACAGGGATCGGTAGGCTACACCTTC. The chain carries TRBV7-9 and TRBJ1-2, with TRBD1 identical over 9 bases. Trimming took 6 bases from V and 8 from J; bases not matched to a gene: 13. In germline, CDR1 is SEHNR, CDR2 FQNEAQ (reference sequence). This CDR3 contains 15 residues.

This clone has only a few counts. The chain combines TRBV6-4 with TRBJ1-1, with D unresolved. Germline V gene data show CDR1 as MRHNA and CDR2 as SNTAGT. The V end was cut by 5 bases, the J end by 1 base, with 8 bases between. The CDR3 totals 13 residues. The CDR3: CASSLTENTEAFF. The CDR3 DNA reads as TGTGCCAGCAGTTTAACAGAGAACACTGAAGCTTTCTTT.

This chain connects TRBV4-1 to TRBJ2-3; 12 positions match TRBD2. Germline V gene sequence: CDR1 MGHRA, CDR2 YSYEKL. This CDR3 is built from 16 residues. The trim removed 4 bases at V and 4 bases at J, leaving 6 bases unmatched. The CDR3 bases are TGCGCCAGCAGCCTTCTAGCGGGAGGGGTGTCAGATACGCAGTATTTT. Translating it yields CASSLLAGGVSDTQYF.

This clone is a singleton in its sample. The CDR3 coding sequence is TGTGCCAGCACTTTCTCGGAGGGAGGGCGTTCACCCCTCCACTTT. Translation gives CASTFSEGGRSPLHF. The V gene is TRBV2, the J gene TRBJ1-6; no definite D call. The V end lost 7 bases, the J end lost 9 bases, and 19 bases lay between the germline ends. Germline V lookup: CDR1 SNHLY, CDR2 FYNNEI. CDR3 length equals 15 residues.

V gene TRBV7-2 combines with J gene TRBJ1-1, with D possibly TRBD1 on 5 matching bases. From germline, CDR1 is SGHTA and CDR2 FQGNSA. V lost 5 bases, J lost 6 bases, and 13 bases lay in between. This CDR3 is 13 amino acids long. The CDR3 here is CASSPRRGAEAFF. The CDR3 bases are TGTGCCAGCAGCCCCCGTCGGGGGGCTGAAGCTTTCTTT.

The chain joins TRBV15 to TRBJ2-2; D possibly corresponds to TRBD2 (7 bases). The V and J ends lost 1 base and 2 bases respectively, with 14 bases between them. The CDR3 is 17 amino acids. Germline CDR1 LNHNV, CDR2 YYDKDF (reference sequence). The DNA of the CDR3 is TGTGCCACCAGCAGAGTGAGCGGGACACGTAACACCGGGGAGCTGTTTTTT. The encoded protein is CATSRVSGTRNTGELFF.

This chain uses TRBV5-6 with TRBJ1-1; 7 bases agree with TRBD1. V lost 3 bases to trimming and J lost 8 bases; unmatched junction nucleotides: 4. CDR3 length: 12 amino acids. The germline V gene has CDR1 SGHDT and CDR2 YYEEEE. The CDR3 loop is CASSSSDREAFF. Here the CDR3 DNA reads TGTGCCAGCAGCTCCTCGGACAGGGAAGCTTTCTTT.

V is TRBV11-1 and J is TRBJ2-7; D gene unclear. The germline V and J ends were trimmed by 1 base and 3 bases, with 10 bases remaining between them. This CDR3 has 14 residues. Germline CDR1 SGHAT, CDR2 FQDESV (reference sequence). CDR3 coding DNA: TGTGCCAGCAGCTTAGGAGCACCAGGCTACGAGCAGTACTTC. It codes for CASSLGAPGYEQYF.

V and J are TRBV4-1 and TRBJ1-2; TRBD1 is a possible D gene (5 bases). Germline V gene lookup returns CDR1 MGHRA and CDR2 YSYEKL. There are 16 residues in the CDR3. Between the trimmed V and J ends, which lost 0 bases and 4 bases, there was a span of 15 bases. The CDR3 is CASSQDRGRDFYGYTF. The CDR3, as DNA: TGCGCCAGCAGCCAAGATCGAGGCAGGGACTTCTATGGCTACACCTTC.

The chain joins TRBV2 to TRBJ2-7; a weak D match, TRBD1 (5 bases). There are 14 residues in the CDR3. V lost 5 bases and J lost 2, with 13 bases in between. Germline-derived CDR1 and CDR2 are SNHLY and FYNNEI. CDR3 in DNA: TGTGCCAGCAGTCCACCAGACAGTACCTACGAGCAGTACTTC. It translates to CASSPPDSTYEQYF. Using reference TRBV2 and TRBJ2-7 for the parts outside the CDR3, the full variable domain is EPEVTQTPSHQVTQMGQEVILRCVPISNHLYFYWYRQILGQKVEFLVSFYNNEISEKSEIFDDQFSVERPDGSNFTLKIRSTKLEDSAMYFCASSPPDSTYEQYFGPGTRLTVT.

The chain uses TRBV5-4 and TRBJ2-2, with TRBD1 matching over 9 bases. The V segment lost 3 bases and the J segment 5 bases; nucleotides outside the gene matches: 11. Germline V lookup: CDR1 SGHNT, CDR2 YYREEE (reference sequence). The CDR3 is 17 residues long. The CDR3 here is CASSSEGTGPGTGELFF. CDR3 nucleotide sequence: TGTGCCAGCAGCTCCGAAGGGACAGGGCCGGGGACCGGGGAGCTGTTTTTT.

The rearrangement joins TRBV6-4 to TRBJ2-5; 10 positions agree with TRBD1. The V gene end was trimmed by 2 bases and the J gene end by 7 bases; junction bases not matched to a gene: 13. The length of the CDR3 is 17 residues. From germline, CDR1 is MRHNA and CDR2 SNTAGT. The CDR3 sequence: CASSDVPPRDRGGTQYF. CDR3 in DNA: TGTGCCAGCAGTGACGTCCCCCCTCGGGACAGGGGTGGGACCCAGTACTTC.